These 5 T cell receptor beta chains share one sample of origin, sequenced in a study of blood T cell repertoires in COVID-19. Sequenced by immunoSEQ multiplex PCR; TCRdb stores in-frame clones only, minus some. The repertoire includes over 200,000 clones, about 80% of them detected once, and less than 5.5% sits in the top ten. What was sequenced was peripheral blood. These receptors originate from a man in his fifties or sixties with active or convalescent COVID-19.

The CDR3 spells CASSILEGNEQFF. Here the CDR3 DNA reads TGTGCCAGTAGTATTTTGGAGGGGAATGAGCAGTTCTTC. The chain joins TRBV19 to TRBJ2-1; tentative D call: TRBD2 (6 bases). Germline V gene sequence: CDR1 LNHDA, CDR2 SQIVND (reference sequence). The CDR3 has 13 amino acids. Between the trimmed V and J ends, which lost 3 bases and 7 bases, there was a span of 10 bases. The complete variable domain, with remaining parts taken from reference TRBV19 and TRBJ2-1, reads DGGITQSPKYLFRKEGQNVTLSCEQNLNHDAMYWYRQDPGQGLRLIYYSQIVNDFQKGDIAEGYSVSREKKESFPLTVTSAQKNPTAFYLCASSILEGNEQFFGPGTRLTVL.

The chain's CDR3 is CASSHFSSYEQYF. Here the CDR3 DNA reads TGTGCCAGCAGCCATTTCAGCTCCTACGAGCAGTACTTC. The chain couples TRBV7-9 to TRBJ2-7; the D is unclear. The V and J ends lost 5 bases and 0 bases respectively, with 8 bases between them. This CDR3 contains 13 residues. Germline lookup yields CDR1 SEHNR and CDR2 FQNEAQ (reference sequence).

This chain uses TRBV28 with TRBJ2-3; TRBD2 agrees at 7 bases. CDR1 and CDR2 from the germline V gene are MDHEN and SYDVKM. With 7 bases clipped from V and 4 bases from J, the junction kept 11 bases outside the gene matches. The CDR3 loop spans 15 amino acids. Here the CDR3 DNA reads TGTGCCAGCACCCGGGGGGTAGGTTGGGCAGATACGCAGTATTTT. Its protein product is CASTRGVGWADTQYF.

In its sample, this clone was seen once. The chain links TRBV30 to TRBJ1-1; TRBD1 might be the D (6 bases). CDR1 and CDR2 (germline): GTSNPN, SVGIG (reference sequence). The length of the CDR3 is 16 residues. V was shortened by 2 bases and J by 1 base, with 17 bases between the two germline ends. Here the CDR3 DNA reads TGTGCCTGGAGTCTGGGGCCGGGACACCCGAACACTGAAGCTTTCTTT. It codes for CAWSLGPGHPNTEAFF.

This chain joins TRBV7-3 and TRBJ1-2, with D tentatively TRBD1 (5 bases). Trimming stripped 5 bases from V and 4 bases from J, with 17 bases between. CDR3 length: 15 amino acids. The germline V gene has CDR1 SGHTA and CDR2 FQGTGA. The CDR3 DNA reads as TGTGCCAGCAGCCCAAGTGGGGCGCAGGGCTATGGCTACACCTTC. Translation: CASSPSGAQGYGYTF.